This is a list of T cell receptor beta chains from one sample in a study of neoadjuvant anti-PD-1 for oral cavity cancer. Assay: immunoSEQ multiplex PCR; the TCRdb copy retains only in-frame clones and omits some. This table has some 14,000 clones, roughly 74% appearing once. The material sequenced was PBMCs, taken after nivolumab (anti-PD-1) treatment. The receptors here all came from a person aged 40 to 85 with oral cavity squamous cell carcinoma. The CDR3 runs from the conserved cysteine through the conserved F or W. Part of the rows lack a size; the others show once, few, many or a class for expanded clones.

clone_size	j_call	v_call	cdr3_aa
-	TRBJ2-4	TRBV5-1	CASSSGTGENIQYF
-	TRBJ1-1	TRBV7-9	CASSDDGGAREAFF
-	TRBJ1-2	TRBV7-9	CASSLSQTNYGYTF
few	TRBJ2-1	TRBV12-5	CASGLPRIRSYNEQFF
-	TRBJ1-2	TRBV7-9	CASSIGSYGYTF
-	TRBJ1-1	TRBV10-3	CAISEGGGGTEAFF
-	TRBJ1-1	TRBV28	CASSPPRTGAYQITEAFF
once	TRBJ2-1	TRBV5-1	CASSLGASGYNEQFF
-	TRBJ2-7	TRBV5-6	CASSLPPLAGGIEQYF
-	TRBJ1-1	TRBV2	CASSALDTEAFF
-	TRBJ1-2	TRBV6-1	CASIGTGNSLYGYTF
-	TRBJ2-3	TRBV7-3	CASSFAAGGITDTQYF
few	TRBJ1-2	TRBV28	CASSPGLRTGYTF
-	TRBJ2-7	TRBV6-6	CASTESESGRYEQYF
-	TRBJ2-4	TRBV6-1	CASSEVAGLAKNIQYF
once	TRBJ2-7	TRBV30	CAWAGLAGAREQYF
-	TRBJ1-1	TRBV19	CASSILPLNTEAFF
-	TRBJ2-1	TRBV7-8	CASSQPGQGYNEQFF
-	TRBJ1-1	TRBV5-1	CASSSHLGGRLDTEAFF
few	TRBJ1-5	TRBV10-2	CASRGQANQPQHF
-	TRBJ2-1	TRBV11-3	CASSFGGLSSFNEQFF
-	TRBJ1-2	TRBV7-2	CASSTRTGKGYTF
once	TRBJ2-1	TRBV5-1	CASSPISGSYNEQFF
-	TRBJ1-2	TRBV6-5	CASSTQGGGPYGYTF
-	TRBJ1-2	TRBV4-1	CASSQGLGTGYTF
-	TRBJ2-5	TRBV29-1	CSSGGGQGLKTQYF
-	TRBJ2-3	TRBV5-1	CASSLGHNTDTQYF
few	TRBJ1-5	TRBV5-5	CASSLGGRDNQPQHF
-	TRBJ2-7	TRBV4-2	CASSQDPGQSYEQYF
-	TRBJ1-5	TRBV7-9	CASSLDNSYQPQHF
-	TRBJ1-1	TRBV5-6	CASSLQGIEAFF
few	TRBJ2-5	TRBV5-1	CASSLGLGVTQYF
-	TRBJ2-7	TRBV6-1	CASSDLTPIF